A single sample is the source of the 5 T cell receptor beta chains below, sequenced in a study of T cells in women clearing cervical HPV infection. The table came from immunoSEQ multiplex PCR; TCRdb's copy has only in-frame clones and leaves some out. The sample has 25,000 to 35,000 clones. Sequencing was done on a sample of blood buffy coat. Receptors originate from a woman between 18 and 75 years old with a cervical HPV16 infection that either progressed to CIN3+ or cleared (not recorded which).

To note about this clone: From the germline J gene comes the end of the CDR3, since the read stops 3 residues before it. The chain couples TRBV5-1 to TRBJ2-7; D perhaps matches TRBD2 (5 bases). V lost 4 bases and J lost 3, with 11 bases in between. The CDR3 length is 13 residues. CDR1 is SGHRS, CDR2 YFSETQ, per germline. CDR3 sequence reads: CASSLGLIYEQYF. The CDR3 DNA, read in part, is TGCGCCAGCAGCCTCGGACTCATCTACGAG.

On this clone: The read finishes 3 residues shy of the CDR3 end, and the germline J gene is used to complete it. This chain connects TRBV30 to TRBJ1-2, with a tentative D call TRBD1 (6 bases). The CDR3 loop spans 14 amino acids. Germline V CDR1 and CDR2: GTSNPN, SVGIG (reference sequence). The CDR3 DNA, read in part, is TGTGCCTGGAGCAGCGAGGTGGGGGCGGCGGGC. It specifies CAWSSEVGAAG. The entire CDR3 is CAWSSEVGAAGYTF.

A remark on this clone: The read falls 3 residues short of the CDR3 end, and the missing part is taken from the germline J gene. The J gene is TRBJ2-3, the V gene TRBV12-5, with D tentatively TRBD1 (6 bases). The CDR3 is 16 amino acids. Germline CDR1 and CDR2: LGHNT and FRNRAP. With 6 bases removed from V and 5 bases from J, the gap between germline ends came to 21 bases. The CDR3 bases that were read are TGTGCTAGTGGGCTCAGGGGCGCTAATTGGGGAGATACG. It translates to CASGLRGANWGDT. In full, the CDR3 reads CASGLRGANWGDTQYF.

Remarks on this clone: The read terminates 3 residues before the CDR3 end, so the remaining end is supplied by the germline J gene. The chain recombines TRBV20-1 with TRBJ2-7, with D maybe TRBD2 (5 bases). The germline V gene encodes CDR1 DFQATT and CDR2 SNEGSKA (reference sequence). Trimming took off 5 bases at V and 4 bases at J, with 9 bases between the two ends. This CDR3 is 11 amino acids long. CDR3 region: CSALRGYEQYF. CDR3 bases read: TGCAGTGCTCTCCGGGGATACGAG.

Of note for this clone: The read is 3 residues too short to cover the CDR3 end, so that end is filled in from the germline J gene. The rearrangement links TRBV7-3 to TRBJ2-2; no clear D gene. CDR3 length equals 13 residues. CDR1 SGHTA and CDR2 FQGTGA come from the germline V gene. Partial CDR3 DNA: TGTGCCAGCAGCTTAGGGCAGGCCAACGTG. It is translated as CASSLGQANV. In full, the CDR3 reads CASSLGQANVLFF.